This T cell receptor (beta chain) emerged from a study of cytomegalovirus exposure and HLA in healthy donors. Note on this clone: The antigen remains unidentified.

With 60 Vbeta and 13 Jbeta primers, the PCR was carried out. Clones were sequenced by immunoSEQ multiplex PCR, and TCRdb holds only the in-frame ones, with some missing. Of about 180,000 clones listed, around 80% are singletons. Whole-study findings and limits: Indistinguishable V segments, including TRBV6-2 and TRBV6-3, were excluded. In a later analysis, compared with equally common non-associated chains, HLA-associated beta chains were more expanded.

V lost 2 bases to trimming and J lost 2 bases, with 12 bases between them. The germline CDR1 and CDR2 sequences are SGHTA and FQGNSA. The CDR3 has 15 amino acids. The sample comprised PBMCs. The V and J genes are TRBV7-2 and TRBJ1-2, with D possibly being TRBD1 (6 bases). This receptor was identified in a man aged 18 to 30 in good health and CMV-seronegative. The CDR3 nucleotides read TGTGCCAGCAGCTTAATACAGGGAGTCAACTATGGCTACACCTTC. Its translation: CASSLIQGVNYGYTF.